A selection of T cell receptor beta chains follows, all from one sample in a study of shared T cell receptors in the human thymus. Libraries were prepared by immunoSEQ multiplex PCR; TCRdb keeps only in-frame clonotypes and omits some of them. The profile shows hundreds of thousands of clones, 88% of them singletons. The same data also went into a second study, on human thymus T cells.

Sequencing input: thymocytes. The receptors were sampled from a boy younger than two with a congenital heart defect. The CDR3 runs from the conserved cysteine through the conserved F or W. D genes are given only for firm matches. Rows may omit the clone size; those that give it use once, few, many or a size class.

V gene	J gene	clone size	D gene	CDR3 DNA	CDR3 protein
TRBV2	TRBJ2-1	-	-	TGTGCCAGCAGTGACCCCCCGGTCCGGGACAATGAGCAGTTCTTC	CASSDPPVRDNEQFF
TRBV28	TRBJ1-2	-	-	TGTGCCAGCAGTTTTAAGCGGGGGGAGGGGGGCCCCTATGGCTACACCTTC	CASSFKRGEGGPYGYTF
TRBV27	TRBJ2-5	once	-	TGTGCCAGCAGGCACCGGGGGACCGAGACCCAGTACTTC	CASRHRGTETQYF
TRBV9	TRBJ2-1	-	-	TGTGCCAGCAGCGTTACCGGGATCGCCGGCAATGAGCAGTTCTTC	CASSVTGIAGNEQFF
TRBV2	TRBJ2-6	-	TRBD1	TGTGCCAGCAGGGAAGGAGACAGGGGCCACTCTGGGGCCAACGTCCTGACTTTC	CASREGDRGHSGANVLTF
TRBV11-2	TRBJ2-7	-	-	TGTGCCAGCAGCTTCGCGGGGACCGCACCTTGCTACGAGCAGTACTTC	CASSFAGTAPCYEQYF
TRBV7-6	TRBJ1-1	few	TRBD1	TGTGCCAGCAGCTTAGCGCTAAGTCGGACAGGGGTGACTGAAGCTTTCTTT	CASSLALSRTGVTEAFF
TRBV27	TRBJ2-7	-	TRBD2	TGTGCCAGCCGACAGACGGGACTAGCGGATACCTACGAGCAGTACTTC	CASRQTGLADTYEQYF
TRBV7-2	TRBJ2-7	-	TRBD2	TGTGCCAGCAGCTTAAAGCCTAGCGGGCCCACTGGGGCCTACGAGCAGTACTTC	CASSLKPSGPTGAYEQYF
TRBV28	TRBJ2-3	-	TRBD2	TGTGCCAGCAGTGAAGCGGGAGTAGAAGATACGCAGTATTTT	CASSEAGVEDTQYF
TRBV30	TRBJ2-1	-	-	TGTGCCTGGATCAGGATCCCGCCGTACAATGAGCAGTTCTTC	CAWIRIPPYNEQFF
TRBV9	TRBJ2-3	-	-	TGTGCCAGCAGCGTGGCGGGGAGCACAGATACGCAGTATTTT	CASSVAGSTDTQYF
TRBV21-1	TRBJ2-2	few	-	TGTGCCAGCAGCAAAGGCAGGCGAAGAGACACCGGGGAGCTGTTTTTT	CASSKGRRRDTGELFF
TRBV9	TRBJ2-7	-	-	TGTGCCAGCAGCCCAAAAGGGGACTTTCCCCTAGGCGAGCAGTACTTC	CASSPKGDFPLGEQYF
TRBV11-2	TRBJ2-1	-	TRBD2	TGTGCCAGCAGCCACTGGGCTAGCGGGAGTATAGGTGAGCAGTTCTTC	CASSHWASGSIGEQFF
TRBV11-3	TRBJ2-3	-	TRBD2	TGTGCCAGCAGCTCACGACTAGCGGATACCAAAGATACGCAGTATTTT	CASSSRLADTKDTQYF
TRBV7-2	TRBJ2-7	-	-	TGTGCCAGCAGCTCCCGCGGTGGGTACGAGCAGTACTTC	CASSSRGGYEQYF
TRBV25-1	TRBJ2-7	-	TRBD2	TGTGCCAGCAGTGAATTCGGGCGAGCGGGAGGAGGCTACGAGCAGTACTTC	CASSEFGRAGGGYEQYF
TRBV7-3	TRBJ2-3	-	TRBD2	TGTGCCAGCAGCTTATTAGCGGGAGGGCCAAAAGATACGCAGTATTTT	CASSLLAGGPKDTQYF
TRBV19	TRBJ1-2	few	TRBD1	TGTGCCAGTAGGAAGGCTGACAGGGTATATGGCTACACCTTC	CASRKADRVYGYTF
TRBV4-1	TRBJ2-5	-	TRBD2	TGCGCCAGCAGCCCAAGCCGACTAGCGGACGGGAGACGGGAGACCCAGTACTTC	CASSPSRLADGRRETQYF
TRBV4-3	TRBJ1-2	once	-	TGCGCCAGCAGCCCCGGTCTGTCCGCCTATGGCTACACCTTC	CASSPGLSAYGYTF
TRBV4-2	TRBJ2-2	-	TRBD2	TGTGCCAGCAGCCAAGATTGGAGTAGCGGGAAGGGCACCGGGGAGCTGTTTTTT	CASSQDWSSGKGTGELFF
TRBV11-3	TRBJ1-2	-	TRBD1	TGTGCCAGCAGCTTAGGCAAAGGACAGGATCTATATGGCTACACCTTC	CASSLGKGQDLYGYTF
TRBV6-1	TRBJ2-1	-	-	TGTGCCAGCCACCCGGGAGTCTACAATGAGCAGTTCTTC	CASHPGVYNEQFF
TRBV5-8	TRBJ2-3	once	TRBD1	TGTGCCAGCAGCCCGGGACCAGGGGGACGCACAGATACGCAGTATTTT	CASSPGPGGRTDTQYF
TRBV6-1	TRBJ1-2	-	-	TGTGCCAGCAGTCTTGGACACGATCTTAACTATGGCTACACCTTC	CASSLGHDLNYGYTF
TRBV30	TRBJ2-3	-	TRBD2	TGTGCCTGGAGCCCTTCGGCGGGAGCTCTTATGAATACGCAGTATTTT	CAWSPSAGALMNTQYF
TRBV27	TRBJ2-3	-	TRBD2	TGTGCCAGCAGTTCCGGGACTAGCGGGGGACTCACAGATACGCAGTATTTT	CASSSGTSGGLTDTQYF
TRBV4-3	TRBJ2-1	-	TRBD2	TGCGCCAGCAGCCAAGTCTGGGCTAGCGGGAAATACAATGAGCAGTTCTTC	CASSQVWASGKYNEQFF
TRBV27	TRBJ2-1	-	-	TGTGCCAGCAGTTTATCTGCGGGATGGGTTGAGCAGTTCTTC	CASSLSAGWVEQFF
TRBV15	TRBJ2-1	-	TRBD2	TGTGCCACCAGCAGCCCAGCGGGACGCCGCTCCTACAATGAGCAGTTCTTC	CATSSPAGRRSYNEQFF
TRBV4-2	TRBJ2-7	once	TRBD2	TGTGCCAGCAGCCAAGTTGGCTGGGGGGGCTCCTACGAGCAGTACTTC	CASSQVGWGGSYEQYF
TRBV28	TRBJ1-1	-	-	TGTGCCAGCCGGAGGACAGCGAACACTGAAGCTTTCTTT	CASRRTANTEAFF
TRBV5-6	TRBJ1-5	-	-	TGTGCCAGCAGCTTGGGTGGGGCTAGTCAGCCCCAGCATTTT	CASSLGGASQPQHF
TRBV5-6	TRBJ2-7	-	TRBD2	TGTGCCAGCAGCTTGGCCGTGACTAGCAACGAGCAGTACTTC	CASSLAVTSNEQYF